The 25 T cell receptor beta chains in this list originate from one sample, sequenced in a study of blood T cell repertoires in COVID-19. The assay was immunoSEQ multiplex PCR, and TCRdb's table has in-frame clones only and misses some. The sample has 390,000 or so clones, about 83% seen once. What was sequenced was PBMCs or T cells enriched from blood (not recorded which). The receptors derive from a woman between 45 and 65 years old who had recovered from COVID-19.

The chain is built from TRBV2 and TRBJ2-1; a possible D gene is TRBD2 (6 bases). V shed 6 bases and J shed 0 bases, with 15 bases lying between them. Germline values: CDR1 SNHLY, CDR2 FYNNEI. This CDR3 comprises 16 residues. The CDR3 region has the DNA TGTGCCAGCAGAGATTCCGGGGGTAACTCCTACAATGAGCAGTTCTTC. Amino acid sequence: CASRDSGGNSYNEQFF.

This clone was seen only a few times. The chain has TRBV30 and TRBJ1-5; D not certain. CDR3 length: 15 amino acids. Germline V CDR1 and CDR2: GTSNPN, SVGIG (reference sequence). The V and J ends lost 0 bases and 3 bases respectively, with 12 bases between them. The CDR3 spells CAWSVQSGFNQPQHF. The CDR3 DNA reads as TGTGCCTGGAGTGTTCAGAGCGGATTCAATCAGCCCCAGCATTTT.

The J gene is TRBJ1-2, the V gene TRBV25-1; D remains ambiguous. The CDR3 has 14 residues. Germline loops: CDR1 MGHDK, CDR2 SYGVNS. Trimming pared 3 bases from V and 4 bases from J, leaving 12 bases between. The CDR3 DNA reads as TGTGCCAGCAGTGATTTTGTAGGCGGCTATGGCTACACCTTC. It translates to CASSDFVGGYGYTF.

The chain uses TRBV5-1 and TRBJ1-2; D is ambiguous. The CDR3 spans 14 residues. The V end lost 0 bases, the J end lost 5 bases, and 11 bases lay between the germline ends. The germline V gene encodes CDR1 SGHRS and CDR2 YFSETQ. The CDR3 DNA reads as TGCGCCAGCAGCTTGGGGAGAAGGCAATATGGCTACACCTTC. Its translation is CASSLGRRQYGYTF.

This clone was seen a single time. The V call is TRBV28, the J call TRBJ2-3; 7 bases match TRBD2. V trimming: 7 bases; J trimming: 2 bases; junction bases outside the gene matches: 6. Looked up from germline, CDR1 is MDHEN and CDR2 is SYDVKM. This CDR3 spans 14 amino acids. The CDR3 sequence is CASTGGGNTDTQYF. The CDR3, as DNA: TGTGCCAGCACAGGCGGGGGAAACACAGATACGCAGTATTTT.

The CDR3 nucleotides are TGCGCCAGCAGCGAGAGACTAGCGGGGGATGAGCAGTTCTTC. It is translated as CASSERLAGDEQFF. This chain connects TRBV5-1 to TRBJ2-1; 12 nucleotides match TRBD2. J gave up 8 bases and V 4 bases, and 4 bases lay outside the gene matches. This CDR3 has 14 amino acids. Looked up from germline, CDR1 is SGHRS and CDR2 is YFSETQ.

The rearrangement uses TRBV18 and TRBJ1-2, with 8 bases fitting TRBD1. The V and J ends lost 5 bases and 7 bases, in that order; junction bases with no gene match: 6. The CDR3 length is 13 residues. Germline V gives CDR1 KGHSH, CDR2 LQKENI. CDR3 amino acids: CASSKDRGSGYTF. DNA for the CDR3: TGTGCCAGCTCAAAAGACAGGGGCTCTGGCTACACCTTC.

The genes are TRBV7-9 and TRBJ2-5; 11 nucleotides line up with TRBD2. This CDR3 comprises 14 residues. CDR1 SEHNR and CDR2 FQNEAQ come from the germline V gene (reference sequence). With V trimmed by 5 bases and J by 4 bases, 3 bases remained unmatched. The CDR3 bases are TGTGCCAGCAGCCCCGGACTAGCGGGAGAGACCCAGTACTTC. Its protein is CASSPGLAGETQYF. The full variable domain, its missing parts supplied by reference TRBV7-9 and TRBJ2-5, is DTGVSQNPRHKITKRGQNVTFRCDPISEHNRLYWYRQTLGQGPEFLTYFQNEAQLEKSRLLSDRFSAERPKGSFSTLEIQRTEQGDSAMYLCASSPGLAGETQYFGPGTRLLVL.

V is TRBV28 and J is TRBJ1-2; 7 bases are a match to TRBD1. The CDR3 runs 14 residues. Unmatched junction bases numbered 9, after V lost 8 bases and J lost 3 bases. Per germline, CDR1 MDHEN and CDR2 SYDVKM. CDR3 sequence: CASGSPGTDYGYTF. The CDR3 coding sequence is TGTGCCAGCGGATCGCCCGGGACAGACTATGGCTACACCTTC.

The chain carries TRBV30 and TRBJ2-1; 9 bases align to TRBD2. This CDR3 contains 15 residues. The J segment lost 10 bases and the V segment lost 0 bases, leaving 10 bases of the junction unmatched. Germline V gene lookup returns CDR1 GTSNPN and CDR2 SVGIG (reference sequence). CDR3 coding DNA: TGTGCCTGGAGTGTACAAGGCGGGGGGGCCTTCGAGCAGTTCTTC. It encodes CAWSVQGGGAFEQFF.

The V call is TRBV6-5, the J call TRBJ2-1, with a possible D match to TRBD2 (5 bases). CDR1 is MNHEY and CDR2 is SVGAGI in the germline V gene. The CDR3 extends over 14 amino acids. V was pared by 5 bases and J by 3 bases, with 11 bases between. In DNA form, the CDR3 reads TGTGCCAGCAGTATCCGGGGTAACTACAATGAGCAGTTCTTC. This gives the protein CASSIRGNYNEQFF.

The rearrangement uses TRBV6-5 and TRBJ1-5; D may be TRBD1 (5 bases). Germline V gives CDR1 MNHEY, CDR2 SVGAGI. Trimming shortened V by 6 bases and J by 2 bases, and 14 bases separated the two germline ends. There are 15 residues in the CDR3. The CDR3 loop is CASRRTLQGNQPQHF. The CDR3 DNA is TGTGCCAGCAGACGGACCTTACAGGGCAATCAGCCCCAGCATTTT.

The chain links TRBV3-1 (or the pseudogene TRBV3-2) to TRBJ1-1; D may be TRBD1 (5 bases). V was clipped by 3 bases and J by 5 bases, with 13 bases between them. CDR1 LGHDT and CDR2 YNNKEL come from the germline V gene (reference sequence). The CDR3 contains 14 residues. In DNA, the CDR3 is TGTGCCAGCAGCCAGGCGGGGGTTTTTACTGAAGCTTTCTTT. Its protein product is CASSQAGVFTEAFF.

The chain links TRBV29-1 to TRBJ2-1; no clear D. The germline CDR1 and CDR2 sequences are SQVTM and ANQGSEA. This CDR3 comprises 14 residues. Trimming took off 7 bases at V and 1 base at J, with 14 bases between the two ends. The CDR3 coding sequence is TGCAGCGCCCGTGTGACATTGTCCTACAATGAGCAGTTCTTC. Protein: CSARVTLSYNEQFF.

The CDR3 is CASSSQKTGTNEKLFF. The CDR3 DNA reads as TGTGCCAGCAGCTCTCAAAAGACAGGGACTAATGAAAAACTGTTTTTT. The rearrangement links TRBV5-5 to TRBJ1-4, with 7 bases identical to TRBD1. V shed 3 bases and J 2 bases; nucleotides not matched to a gene: 7. There are 16 residues in the CDR3. Germline V CDR1 and CDR2: SGHKS, YYEKEE (reference sequence).

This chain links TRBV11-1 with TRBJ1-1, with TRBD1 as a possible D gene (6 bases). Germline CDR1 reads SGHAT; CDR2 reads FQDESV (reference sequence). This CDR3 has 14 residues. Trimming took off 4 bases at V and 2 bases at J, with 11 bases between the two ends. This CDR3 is CASSSTGVNTEAFF. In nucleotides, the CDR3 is TGTGCCAGCAGCTCGACAGGCGTTAACACTGAAGCTTTCTTT.

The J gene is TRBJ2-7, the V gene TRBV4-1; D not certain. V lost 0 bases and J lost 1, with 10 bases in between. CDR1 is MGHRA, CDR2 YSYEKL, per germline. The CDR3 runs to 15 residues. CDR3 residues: CASSQDLYESYEQYF. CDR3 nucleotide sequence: TGCGCCAGCAGCCAAGATCTATACGAATCCTACGAGCAGTACTTC.

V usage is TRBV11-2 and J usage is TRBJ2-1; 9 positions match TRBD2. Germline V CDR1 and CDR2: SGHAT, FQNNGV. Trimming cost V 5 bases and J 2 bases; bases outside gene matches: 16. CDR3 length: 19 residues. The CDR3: CASSPVAGSGGHAYNEQFF. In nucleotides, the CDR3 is TGTGCCAGCAGCCCCGTTGCGGGTAGCGGGGGCCACGCCTACAATGAGCAGTTCTTC. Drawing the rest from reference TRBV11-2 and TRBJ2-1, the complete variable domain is EAGVAQSPRYKIIEKRQSVAFWCNPISGHATLYWYQQILGQGPKLLIQFQNNGVVDDSQLPKDRFSAERLKGVDSTLKIQPAKLEDSAVYLCASSPVAGSGGHAYNEQFFGPGTRLTVL.

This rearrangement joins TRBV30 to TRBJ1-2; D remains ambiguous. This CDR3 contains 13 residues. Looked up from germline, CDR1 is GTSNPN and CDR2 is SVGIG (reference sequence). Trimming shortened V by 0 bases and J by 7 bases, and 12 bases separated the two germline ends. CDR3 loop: CAWSVGGSRGYTF. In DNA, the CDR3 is TGTGCCTGGAGTGTGGGAGGGTCTCGTGGCTACACCTTC.

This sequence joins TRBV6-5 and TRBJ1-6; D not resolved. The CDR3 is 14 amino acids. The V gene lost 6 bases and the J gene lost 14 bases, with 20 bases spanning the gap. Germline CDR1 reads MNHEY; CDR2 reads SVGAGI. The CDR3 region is CASSRPRVSAALHF. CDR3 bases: TGTGCCAGCAGCCGACCTAGGGTTTCAGCGGCCCTCCACTTT.

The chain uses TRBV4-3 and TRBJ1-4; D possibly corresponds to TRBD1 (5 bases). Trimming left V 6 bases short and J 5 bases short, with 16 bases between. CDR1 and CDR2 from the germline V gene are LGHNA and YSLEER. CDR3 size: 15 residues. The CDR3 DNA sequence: TGCGCCAGCAGAGGGCCGGGGGACCTCAATGAAAAACTGTTTTTT. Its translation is CASRGPGDLNEKLFF.

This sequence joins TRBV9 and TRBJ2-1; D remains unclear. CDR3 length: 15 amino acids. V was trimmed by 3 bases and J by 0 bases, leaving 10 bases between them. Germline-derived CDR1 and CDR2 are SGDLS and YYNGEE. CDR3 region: CASSGGWSSYNEQFF. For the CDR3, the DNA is TGTGCCAGCAGCGGAGGATGGAGCTCCTACAATGAGCAGTTCTTC. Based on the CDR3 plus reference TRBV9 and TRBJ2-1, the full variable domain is DSGVTQTPKHLITATGQRVTLRCSPRSGDLSVYWYQQSLDQGLQFLIQYYNGEERAKGNILERFSAQQFPDLHSELNLSSLELGDSALYFCASSGGWSSYNEQFFGPGTRLTVL.

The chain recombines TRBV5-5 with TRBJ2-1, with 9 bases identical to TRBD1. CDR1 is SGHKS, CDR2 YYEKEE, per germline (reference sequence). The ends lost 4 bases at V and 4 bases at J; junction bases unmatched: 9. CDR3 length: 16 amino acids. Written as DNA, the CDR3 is TGTGCCAGCAGCCTGGGGACAGGGTCCTTGTACAATGAGCAGTTCTTC. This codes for CASSLGTGSLYNEQFF. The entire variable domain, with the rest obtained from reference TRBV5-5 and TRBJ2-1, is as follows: DAGVTQSPTHLIKTRGQQVTLRCSPISGHKSVSWYQQVLGQGPQFIFQYYEKEERGRGNFPDRFSARQFPNYSSELNVNALLLGDSALYLCASSLGTGSLYNEQFFGPGTRLTVL.

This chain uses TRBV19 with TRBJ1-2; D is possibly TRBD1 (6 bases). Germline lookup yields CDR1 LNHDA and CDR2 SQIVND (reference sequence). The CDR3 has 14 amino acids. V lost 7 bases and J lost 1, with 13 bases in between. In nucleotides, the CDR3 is TGTGCCAGTAATCAGCGGACAGTTAACTATGGCTACACCTTC. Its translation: CASNQRTVNYGYTF.

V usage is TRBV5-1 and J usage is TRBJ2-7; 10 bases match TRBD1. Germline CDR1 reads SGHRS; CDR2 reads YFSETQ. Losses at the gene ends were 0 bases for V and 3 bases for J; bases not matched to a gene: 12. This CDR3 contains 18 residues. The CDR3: CASSLGPDGGQGLYEQYF. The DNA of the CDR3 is TGCGCCAGCAGCTTGGGGCCGGACGGGGGACAGGGGCTCTACGAGCAGTACTTC.